Shown below are 21 T cell receptor beta chains from a single sample sequenced in a study of CD8 T cell repertoires and HIV-1 epitope variants. Sequenced by immunoSEQ multiplex PCR; TCRdb stores in-frame clones only, minus some. The data show more than 85,000 clones, 60% to 80% seen once. Material for sequencing was uncultured baseline CD8+ T cells from peripheral blood mononuclear cells (PBMCs). The receptors derive from a male donor with HIV.

The chain has TRBV29-1 and TRBJ2-7; the D gene is possibly TRBD2 (5 bases). Germline V gene lookup returns CDR1 SQVTM and CDR2 ANQGSEA. V lost 4 bases, J lost 3 bases, and 10 bases lay in between. The CDR3 is 12 residues long. The CDR3 here is CSVAGIYYEQYF. The CDR3, as DNA: TGCAGCGTTGCCGGGATCTACTACGAGCAGTACTTC.

The chain has TRBV18 and TRBJ2-1; D might be TRBD1 (5 bases). V dropped 3 bases and J dropped 9 bases, with 21 bases sitting between them. The CDR3 covers 16 residues. Germline assignment: CDR1 KGHSH and CDR2 LQKENI. CDR3 bases: TGTGCCAGCTCACCTATACATACAGGTCCAATGGGTGAGCAGTTCTTC. Translation: CASSPIHTGPMGEQFF.

This clone was seen a handful of times. This chain connects TRBV5-6 to TRBJ1-1; D is unresolved. Germline V CDR1 and CDR2: SGHDT, YYEEEE. V lost 4 bases, J lost 1 base, and 5 bases lay in between. There are 12 residues in the CDR3. The CDR3 region is CASSPGNTEAFF. The CDR3 region has the DNA TGTGCCAGCAGCCCTGGGAACACTGAAGCTTTCTTT.

V is TRBV11-2 and J is TRBJ2-1, with D possibly TRBD1 on 5 matching bases. This CDR3 is built from 14 residues. Trimming took off 4 bases at V and 3 bases at J, with 10 bases between the two ends. Germline CDR1 and CDR2: SGHAT and FQNNGV. CDR3 nucleotides: TGTGCCAGCAGCTGGCAGGGTCTCTACAATGAGCAGTTCTTC. Protein product: CASSWQGLYNEQFF.

This clone has only a few counts. V gene TRBV10-3 combines with J gene TRBJ2-7; tentative D call: TRBD1 (6 bases). Per the germline V gene, CDR1 is ENHRY and CDR2 is SYGVKD. The CDR3 is 13 amino acids. With 7 bases removed from V and 6 bases from J, the gap between germline ends came to 16 bases. Written as DNA, the CDR3 is TGTGCCATCACCCCGGGACAAGGGGGCGAGCAGTACTTC. Its translation: CAITPGQGGEQYF.

V and J are TRBV27 and TRBJ1-2; D is unclear. CDR1 and CDR2 from the germline V gene are MNHEY and SMNVEV (reference sequence). The CDR3 sequence is 13 residues long. V shed 5 bases and J shed 2 bases, with 9 bases lying between them. As DNA, the CDR3 is TGTGCCAGCAGTCCCGACGGCAACTATGGCTACACCTTC. It specifies CASSPDGNYGYTF.

This clone was seen only a few times. The chain combines TRBV7-9 with TRBJ2-7; the D call may be TRBD1 or TRBD2 (5 bases each). Per the germline V gene, CDR1 is SEHNR and CDR2 is FQNEAQ (reference sequence). V was pared by 0 bases and J by 7 bases, with 10 bases between. This CDR3 spans 13 amino acids. The CDR3 loop is CASSLATEGEQYF. The CDR3 bases are TGTGCCAGCAGCTTAGCTACCGAGGGGGAGCAGTACTTC. The whole variable domain, remainder taken from reference TRBV7-9 and TRBJ2-7, is DTGVSQNPRHKITKRGQNVTFRCDPISEHNRLYWYRQTLGQGPEFLTYFQNEAQLEKSRLLSDRFSAERPKGSFSTLEIQRTEQGDSAMYLCASSLATEGEQYFGPGTRLTVT.

V usage is TRBV6-5 and J usage is TRBJ2-7; the D is unclear. Per germline, CDR1 MNHEY and CDR2 SVGAGI. CDR3 size: 14 residues. Trimming took off 8 bases at V and 0 bases at J, with 14 bases between the two ends. CDR3 amino acids: CASSAGPRSYEQYF. The DNA for the CDR3 is TGTGCCAGCTCCGCTGGCCCACGCTCCTACGAGCAGTACTTC.

The V call is TRBV19, the J call TRBJ2-2; D is undetermined. The V and J ends lost 7 bases and 5 bases respectively, with 17 bases between them. Germline loops: CDR1 LNHDA, CDR2 SQIVND (reference sequence). This CDR3 contains 15 residues. CDR3 in DNA: TGTGCCAGTACCAATCCTTCTACGAGGACCGGGGAGCTGTTTTTT. Protein: CASTNPSTRTGELFF.

The gene calls are TRBV13 and TRBJ2-1, with 10 bases that match TRBD2. CDR3 length equals 15 residues. With 1 base clipped from V and 8 bases from J, the junction kept 5 bases outside the gene matches. The germline V gene has CDR1 PRHDT and CDR2 FYEKMQ (reference sequence). The DNA for the CDR3 is TGTGCCAGCAGCTTAGCTAGCGGGAGTAAGGATGAGCAGTTCTTC. Protein: CASSLASGSKDEQFF.

The CDR3 region has the DNA TGTGCCAGCACCCCCTCGTCGGTTAACACCGGGGAGCTGTTTTTT. Amino acids: CASTPSSVNTGELFF. The gene calls are TRBV6-5 and TRBJ2-2; D is ambiguous. V was pared by 7 bases and J by 2 bases, with 14 bases between. Per germline, CDR1 MNHEY and CDR2 SVGAGI. The CDR3 covers 15 residues.

The sample holds a few counts of this clone. This sequence joins TRBV4-1 and TRBJ1-2; TRBD1 is a possible D gene (5 bases). CDR3 size: 14 residues. CDR1 and CDR2 (germline): MGHRA, YSYEKL. V was trimmed by 1 base and J by 4 bases, leaving 10 bases between them. The CDR3 bases are TGCGCCAGCAGCCAAGTCATGGGGGGCTATGGCTACACCTTC. Its protein is CASSQVMGGYGYTF.

The gene calls are TRBV7-2 and TRBJ1-6; no definite D call. Germline values: CDR1 SGHTA, CDR2 FQGNSA. Trimming took off 1 base at V and 9 bases at J, with 10 bases between the two ends. The CDR3 totals 14 residues. The CDR3 DNA reads as TGTGCCAGCAGCTTAGGGGTAGTCGGTTCACCCCTCCACTTT. It translates to CASSLGVVGSPLHF.

This clone was seen a handful of times. The chain recombines TRBV11-2 with TRBJ2-7; D uncertain. The CDR3 runs to 13 residues. The germline gives CDR1 SGHAT, CDR2 FQNNGV. V shed 1 base and J shed 1 base, with 5 bases lying between them. The CDR3 region has the DNA TGTGCCAGCAGCTTAGGGTTTTCCTACGAGCAGTACTTC. This gives the protein CASSLGFSYEQYF.

In its sample, this clone was seen a few times. V is TRBV10-3 and J is TRBJ1-5; 9 bases map to TRBD1. V lost 11 bases, J lost 3 bases, and 11 bases stayed unmatched. CDR1 is ENHRY and CDR2 is SYGVKD in the germline V gene. The CDR3 is made up of 15 amino acids. CDR3 region: CAVRTDRGHNQPQHF. In DNA, the CDR3 is TGTGCCGTTAGGACGGACAGGGGACACAATCAGCCCCAGCATTTT.

The V gene is TRBV5-6, the J gene TRBJ1-5; TRBD1 is a possible D gene (5 bases). V gave up 4 bases and J gave up 2 bases, with 16 bases separating them. Germline CDR1 SGHDT, CDR2 YYEEEE. The CDR3 is 16 amino acids. DNA of the CDR3: TGTGCCAGCAGCCGGCGGTGGCAGGGAGGCAATCAGCCCCAGCATTTT. Its translation: CASSRRWQGGNQPQHF.

In DNA, the CDR3 is TGTGCCAGCAGCTTCCAGGGGGGATCCGAGCAGTACTTC. This encodes CASSFQGGSEQYF. The chain recombines TRBV4-2 with TRBJ2-7; a weak D match, TRBD1 (7 bases). The CDR3 sequence is 13 residues long. CDR1 LGHNA and CDR2 YNFKEQ come from the germline V gene. V was pared by 5 bases and J by 6 bases, with 14 bases between.

The chain combines TRBV4-3 with TRBJ2-7; TRBD2 matches at 7 bases. This CDR3 is 15 amino acids long. The ends lost 1 base at V and 2 bases at J; junction bases unmatched: 5. The germline V gene encodes CDR1 LGHNA and CDR2 YSLEER. In DNA, the CDR3 is TGCGCCAGCAGCCAAGGGACTAGTCTCCCCTACGAGCAGTACTTC. Translated, it gives CASSQGTSLPYEQYF.

This chain links TRBV2 with TRBJ2-7; TRBD2 agrees at 12 bases. The CDR3 sequence is 19 residues long. With 1 base clipped from V and 4 bases from J, the junction kept 14 bases outside the gene matches. Per germline, CDR1 SNHLY and CDR2 FYNNEI. CDR3 nucleotide sequence: TGTGCCAGCAGTGAAGACCGAAGAGGACTAGCGGGGAGAATTTACGAGCAGTACTTC. This sequence encodes CASSEDRRGLAGRIYEQYF.

The rearrangement links TRBV7-2 to TRBJ2-3, with D unclear. Germline assignment: CDR1 SGHTA and CDR2 FQGNSA. This CDR3 comprises 14 residues. V was shortened by 4 bases and J by 1 base, with 9 bases between the two germline ends. CDR3 region: CASSSREGTDTQYF. CDR3 DNA: TGTGCCAGCAGCTCTCGTGAGGGCACAGATACGCAGTATTTT.

This sequence joins TRBV5-6 and TRBJ1-5; D not certain. The CDR3 sequence is 17 residues long. Per the germline V gene, CDR1 is SGHDT and CDR2 is YYEEEE. V lost 1 base, J lost 0 bases, and 14 bases lay in between. The CDR3 DNA reads TGTGCCAGCAGCTTGTCCCAACTACGACTTAGCAATCAGCCCCAGCATTTT. It yields the protein CASSLSQLRLSNQPQHF. Variable domain in full (rest from reference TRBV5-6 and TRBJ1-5): DAGVTQSPTHLIKTRGQQVTLRCSPKSGHDTVSWYQQALGQGPQFIFQYYEEEERQRGNFPDRFSGHQFPNYSSELNVNALLLGDSALYLCASSLSQLRLSNQPQHFGDGTRLSIL.